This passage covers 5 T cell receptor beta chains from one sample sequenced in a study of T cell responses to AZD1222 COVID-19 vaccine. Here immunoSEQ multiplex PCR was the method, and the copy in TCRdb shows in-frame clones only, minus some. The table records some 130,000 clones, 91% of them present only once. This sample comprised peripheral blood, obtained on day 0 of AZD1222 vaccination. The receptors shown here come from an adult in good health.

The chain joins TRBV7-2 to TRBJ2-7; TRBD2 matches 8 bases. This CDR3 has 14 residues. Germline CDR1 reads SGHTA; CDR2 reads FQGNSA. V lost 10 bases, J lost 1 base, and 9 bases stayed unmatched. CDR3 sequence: CAIQSGSGSYEQYF. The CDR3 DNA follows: TGTGCCATCCAAAGCGGGAGTGGGTCCTACGAGCAGTACTTC.

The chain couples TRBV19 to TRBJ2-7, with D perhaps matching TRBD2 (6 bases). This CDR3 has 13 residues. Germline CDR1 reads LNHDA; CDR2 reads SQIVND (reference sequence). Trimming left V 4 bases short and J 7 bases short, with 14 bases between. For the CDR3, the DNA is TGTGCCAGTAGTACCTCCTTTGGGGGGGAGCAGTACTTC. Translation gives CASSTSFGGEQYF.

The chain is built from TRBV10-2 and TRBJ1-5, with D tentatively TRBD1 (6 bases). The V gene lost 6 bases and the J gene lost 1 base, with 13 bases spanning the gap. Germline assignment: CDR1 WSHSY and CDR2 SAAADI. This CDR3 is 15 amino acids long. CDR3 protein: CASRAGTISNQPQHF. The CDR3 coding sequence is TGCGCCAGCAGAGCCGGGACAATAAGCAATCAGCCCCAGCATTTT.

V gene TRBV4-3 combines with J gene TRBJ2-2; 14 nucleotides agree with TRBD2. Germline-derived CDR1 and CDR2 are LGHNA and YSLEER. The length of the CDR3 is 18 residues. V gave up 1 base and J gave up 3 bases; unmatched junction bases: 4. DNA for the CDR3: TGCGCCAGCAGCCAAGGACTAGCGGGAGGGCCTGACACCGGGGAGCTGTTTTTT. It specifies CASSQGLAGGPDTGELFF.

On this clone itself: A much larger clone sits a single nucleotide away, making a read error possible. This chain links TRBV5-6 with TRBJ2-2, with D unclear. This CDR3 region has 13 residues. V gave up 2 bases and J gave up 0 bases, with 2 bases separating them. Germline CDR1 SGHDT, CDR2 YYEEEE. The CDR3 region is CASSLTNTGELFF. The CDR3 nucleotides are TGTGCCAGCAGCTTAACGAACACCGGGGAGCTGTTTTTT. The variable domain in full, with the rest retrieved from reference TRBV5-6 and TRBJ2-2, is DAGVTQSPTHLIKTRGQQVTLRCSPKSGHDTVSWYQQALGQGPQFIFQYYEEEERQRGNFPDRFSGHQFPNYSSELNVNALLLGDSALYLCASSLTNTGELFFGEGSRLTVL.